These T cell receptor beta chains were read from a single sample in a study of CD8+ T cells in alopecia areata. TCRdb's table, derived via immunoSEQ multiplex PCR, lists solely in-frame clones and lacks some. The sample yields fewer than 200,000 clones, over 50% seen once. The material was CD4+ T cells sorted from blood, obtained at week 0. These receptors all stem from a human donor with alopecia areata. Both conserved end residues are part of each CDR3. A D gene is named only where the DNA matches it firmly. Clone size, where shown, is once, few, many, or a class for clones that have expanded.

V,size,D,J,DNA,CDR3
TRBV2,few,.,TRBJ2-7,TGTGCCAGCAGTGGACGGCCCTACGAGCAGTACTTC,CASSGRPYEQYF
TRBV29-1,.,.,TRBJ1-2,TGCAGCGCCCCTATGGAGGCTAACTATGGCTACACCTTC,CSAPMEANYGYTF
TRBV7-9,.,.,TRBJ1-1,TGTGCCAGCAGCCCCCAAGGGAGTATGAACACTGAAGCTTTCTTT,CASSPQGSMNTEAFF
TRBV28,.,TRBD1,TRBJ2-7,TGTGCCAGCACCCTCGACAGGGGTGGCTCCTACGAGCAGTACTTC,CASTLDRGGSYEQYF
TRBV29-1,.,.,TRBJ1-4,TGCAGCGGGAAGACGGGAGCAAATGAAAAACTGTTTTTT,CSGKTGANEKLFF
TRBV28,.,TRBD1,TRBJ2-3,TGTGCCAGCACATCGGGACAGGGGATCAATACGCAGTATTTT,CASTSGQGINTQYF
TRBV7-2,.,.,TRBJ1-5,TGTGCCAGCAGCTTAGGGACTCCTCAGAATCAGCCCCAGCATTTT,CASSLGTPQNQPQHF
TRBV27,.,.,TRBJ2-5,TGTGCCAGCAGACCGAAAGACAGGTTGGGGACCCAGTACTTC,CASRPKDRLGTQYF
TRBV9,.,.,TRBJ1-1,TGTGCCAGCAGCATCCCGGGGGGGCCGGACACTGAAGCTTTCTTT,CASSIPGGPDTEAFF
TRBV25-1,few,.,TRBJ2-3,TGTGCCAGCAGTGATCAGGGGACAGATACGCAGTATTTT,CASSDQGTDTQYF
TRBV29-1,.,.,TRBJ2-3,TGCAGCGTTGACCCACCGGGGACAGATACGCAGTATTTT,CSVDPPGTDTQYF
TRBV29-1,.,TRBD1,TRBJ2-7,TGCAGCGTTGGAAACAACCTCCGGGGACAGGTCTACGAGCAGTACTTC,CSVGNNLRGQVYEQYF